This entry lists 9 T cell receptor beta chains sequenced from one sample in a study of CD8 T cells in Susac syndrome (dated by TCRdb to 2018 to 2020). Receptor amplification or capture employed the immunoSEQ multiplex PCR assay. RNA was extracted using the RNeasy kit, and about 0.5 to 1 microgram was reverse transcribed with random hexamers. TCRdb trimmed public reads at Q25 via fastp, called clones via MiXCR and kept in-frame beta chains. Identical CDR3 proteins give one entry, which carries the most common genes and DNA. Within this sample are about 64,000 distinct CDR3 sequences, with roughly 94% of them counted one time only. The ten largest account for 0.45% to 0.65% of the sample. Material: CD8+ T cells from PBMCs. The origin of the receptors is a human donor with multiple sclerosis.

This chain links TRBV27 with TRBJ2-7; either TRBD1 or TRBD2 may fit D (5 bases each). CDR1 is MNHEY, CDR2 SMNVEV, per germline (reference sequence). The CDR3 extends over 17 amino acids. The V end was cut by 4 bases, the J end by 2 bases, with 21 bases between. This CDR3 is CASSSYLGPSPTYEQYF. DNA for the CDR3: TGTGCCAGCAGTTCGTACCTGGGACCAAGCCCTACCTACGAGCAGTACTTC.

The chain is built from TRBV11-2 and TRBJ2-3, with 9 bases that match TRBD1. J gave up 4 bases and V 5 bases, and 10 bases lay outside the gene matches. Germline V CDR1 and CDR2: SGHAT, FQNNGV. The CDR3 totals 16 residues. CDR3 sequence (DNA): TGTGCCAGCAGCCTTACAGGGGGCATCGGGCCAGATACGCAGTATTTT. Translated, it gives CASSLTGGIGPDTQYF.

J is TRBJ1-6 and V is TRBV21-1; TRBD1 was called by the table and not checked on the DNA. TRBV21-1 corresponds to a pseudogene. This CDR3 comprises 18 residues. In DNA form, the CDR3 reads TGTGCCAGCAGCACGAAAGGGGGGGGTCGCTCCTATAATTCACCCCTCCACTTT. The encoded protein is CASSTKGGGRSYNSPLHF.

The chain is built from TRBV12-3 or TRBV12-4 and TRBJ2-5, with a tentative D call TRBD2 (6 bases). Trimming took off 5 bases at V and 5 bases at J, with 12 bases between the two ends. The CDR3 has 13 amino acids. The DNA for the CDR3 is TGTGCCAGCAGTCTGTGGGGGAGGGAGACCCAGTACTTC. Protein product: CASSLWGRETQYF.

V is TRBV19 and J is TRBJ1-1; D may be TRBD1 (5 bases). CDR1 LNHDA and CDR2 SQIVND come from the germline V gene (reference sequence). The CDR3 consists of 15 residues. Trimming pared 3 bases from V and 4 bases from J, leaving 15 bases between. The CDR3 DNA reads TGTGCCAGTAGTATGTCTGGGGGAGTGGGCACTGAAGCTTTCTTT. Translated: CASSMSGGVGTEAFF. Drawing the rest from reference TRBV19 and TRBJ1-1, the complete variable domain is DGGITQSPKYLFRKEGQNVTLSCEQNLNHDAMYWYRQDPGQGLRLIYYSQIVNDFQKGDIAEGYSVSREKKESFPLTVTSAQKNPTAFYLCASSMSGGVGTEAFFGQGTRLTVV.

This sequence joins TRBV12-3 or TRBV12-4 and TRBJ2-7; 7 bases map to TRBD2. The V and J ends lost 7 bases and 2 bases, in that order; junction bases with no gene match: 5. There are 13 residues in the CDR3. DNA of the CDR3: TGTGCCAGCACCCCCGCGGGAGCCTACGAGCAGTACTTC. It is translated as CASTPAGAYEQYF.

The chain couples TRBV20-1 to TRBJ2-7; D remains ambiguous. Germline loops: CDR1 DFQATT, CDR2 SNEGSKA (reference sequence). The CDR3 is 14 residues long. The V gene lost 0 bases and the J gene lost 2 bases, with 11 bases spanning the gap. The CDR3 bases are TGCAGTGCTAGAGATCCTGACGCGCCCTACGAGCAGTACTTC. This sequence encodes CSARDPDAPYEQYF.

The genes are TRBV28 and TRBJ2-7; perhaps D is TRBD1 or TRBD2 (7 bases each). The CDR3 spans 15 residues. V gave up 6 bases and J gave up 5 bases, with 20 bases separating them. CDR1 and CDR2 (germline): MDHEN, SYDVKM. CDR3 DNA: TGTGCCAGCAGACTAACTTCAGGGGGGGTCCACGAGCAGTACTTC. Its protein is CASRLTSGGVHEQYF.

V and J are TRBV6-2 or TRBV6-3 and TRBJ2-6; D may match TRBD1 or TRBD2 (5 bases each). The ends were cut back, 4 bases at V and 2 bases at J, with 9 bases in the middle. CDR1 and CDR2 (germline): MNHEY, SVGEGT. The CDR3 is 15 amino acids. The CDR3 reads CASSSGRTGANVLTF. CDR3 DNA: TGTGCCAGCAGTTCGGGGCGGACTGGGGCCAACGTCCTGACTTTC.